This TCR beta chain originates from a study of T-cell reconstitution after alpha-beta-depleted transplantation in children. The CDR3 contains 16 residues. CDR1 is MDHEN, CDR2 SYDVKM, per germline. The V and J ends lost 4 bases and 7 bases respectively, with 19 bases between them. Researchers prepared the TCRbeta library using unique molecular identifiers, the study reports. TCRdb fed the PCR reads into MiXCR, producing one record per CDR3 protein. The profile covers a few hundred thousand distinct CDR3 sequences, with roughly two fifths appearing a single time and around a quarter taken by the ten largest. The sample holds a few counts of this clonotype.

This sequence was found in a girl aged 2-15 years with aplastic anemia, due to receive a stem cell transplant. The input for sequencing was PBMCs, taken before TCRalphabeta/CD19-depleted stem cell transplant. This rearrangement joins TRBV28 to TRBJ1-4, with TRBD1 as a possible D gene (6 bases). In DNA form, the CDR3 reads TGTGCCAGCAGTTCCAGGACAGTTGTGTATCCTGAAAAACTGTTTTTT. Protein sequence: CASSSRTVVYPEKLFF.